A selection of T cell receptor beta chains follows, all from one sample in a study of cytomegalovirus exposure and HLA in healthy donors. The method was immunoSEQ multiplex PCR; TCRdb's version includes in-frame clones alone and lacks a portion of them. The table shows 130,000 or so clones, with roughly 74% occurring only once. What was sequenced was PBMCs. The source is a man in his forties or fifties in good health and CMV-seronegative. The CDR3 runs from the conserved cysteine through the conserved F or W. D genes are given only for firm matches. Clone size is given for some rows only: seen once, a few or many times, or a class if the clone is expanded.

v_call	clone_size	d_call	j_call	cdr3_nt	cdr3_aa
TRBV15	-	TRBD2	TRBJ2-5	TGTGCCACCAGCAGAATGTTTAGCGGGGGGGCCCGCGAGACCCAGTACTTC	CATSRMFSGGARETQYF
TRBV6-5	-	-	TRBJ1-2	TGTGCCAGCAGTTACTCGTCAGGGGCGGGTTATGGCTACACCTTC	CASSYSSGAGYGYTF
TRBV11-2	-	-	TRBJ2-7	TGTGCCAGCAGCTTAGGGGCTTCCTACGAGCAGTACTTC	CASSLGASYEQYF
TRBV7-6	-	TRBD1	TRBJ2-1	TGTGCCAGCAGCTTCAGGGACAGGGGCAATGAGCAGTTCTTC	CASSFRDRGNEQFF
TRBV27	once	-	TRBJ1-6	TGTGCCAGCAGGGGGGTGAGGTTGGGGGCCATAAATTCACCCCTCCACTTT	CASRGVRLGAINSPLHF
TRBV6-6	-	-	TRBJ2-7	TGTGCCAGCAGTTACTCGATTGGTAGCTCCTACGAGCAGTACTTC	CASSYSIGSSYEQYF
TRBV4-1	few	-	TRBJ1-5	TGCGCCAGCAGCCAACCGGACACGCTTGGTCAGCCCCAGCATTTT	CASSQPDTLGQPQHF
TRBV5-6	many	-	TRBJ2-7	TGTGCCAGCAGCTCACCTAGAAACTCCTACGAGCAGTACTTC	CASSSPRNSYEQYF
TRBV5-4	-	-	TRBJ1-1	TGTGCCAGCAGCTCCTGGGGGGATAGGAACACTGAAGCTTTCTTT	CASSSWGDRNTEAFF
TRBV29-1	-	-	TRBJ1-4	TGCAGCGTTGTGGGAGGGGAGGATGAAAAACTGTTTTTT	CSVVGGEDEKLFF
TRBV9	-	-	TRBJ2-5	TGTGCCAGCAGCGTAGCTCCACTAAGCCAGACCCAGTACTTC	CASSVAPLSQTQYF
TRBV5-1	-	-	TRBJ2-2	TGCGCCAGCAGCTTACGACAGGCTAACACCGGGGAGCTGTTTTTT	CASSLRQANTGELFF
TRBV5-1	-	TRBD1	TRBJ2-1	TGCGCCAGCAGCTCCGGACATAGATACCGGGACAGCGAGTACTACAATGAGCAGTTCTTC	CASSSGHRYRDSEYYNEQFF
TRBV6-5	-	-	TRBJ1-5	TGTGCCAGCAGCTTGGCGGGGGAGAGCCAGCCCCAGCATTTT	CASSLAGESQPQHF
TRBV5-4	-	-	TRBJ2-4	TGTGCCAGCAGCTTGGGAGGAACTAAAAACATTCAGTACTTC	CASSLGGTKNIQYF
TRBV4-1	few	-	TRBJ2-1	TGCGCCAGCAGCCAACGGAGCTCCTACAATGAGCAGTTCTTC	CASSQRSSYNEQFF
TRBV4-3	once	-	TRBJ1-1	TGCGCCAGCAGCCAAGGGTTAGCCGCCTCCCTTTTCGACACTGAAGCTTTCTTT	CASSQGLAASLFDTEAFF
TRBV5-1	once	TRBD1	TRBJ1-2	TGCGCCAGCAGCCCCGGGGACAGGGAATTGGGAGGCTACACCTTC	CASSPGDRELGGYTF
TRBV5-1	-	-	TRBJ2-7	TGCGCCAGCAGACACGGGACTCCAAATTCCGGATACGAGCAGTACTTC	CASRHGTPNSGYEQYF
TRBV7-2	-	-	TRBJ1-1	TGTGCCAGCAGCTTAAGTTCCCGGGTCATGAACACTGAAGCTTTCTTT	CASSLSSRVMNTEAFF
TRBV2	-	TRBD2	TRBJ2-5	TGTGCCAGCAGTTCACTAACTAGCGGGGGAGAGACCCAGTACTTC	CASSSLTSGGETQYF
TRBV4-1	few	TRBD1	TRBJ1-2	TGCGCCAGCAGCCAAGACCCTCCGGGACAGGGGGCTTATGGCTACACCTTC	CASSQDPPGQGAYGYTF
TRBV5-4	-	TRBD1	TRBJ2-7	TGTGCCAGCAGCTTACAGGGGGCCCCTTTCTACGAGCAGTACTTC	CASSLQGAPFYEQYF
TRBV5-1	-	TRBD1	TRBJ1-6	TGCGCCAGCAGCTTGATGAGACAGGGTAATTCACCCCTCCACTTT	CASSLMRQGNSPLHF
TRBV9	-	-	TRBJ2-7	TGTGCCAGCAGCCCACATAGGGGGGGGGTAGACGAGCAGTACTTC	CASSPHRGGVDEQYF
TRBV19	-	-	TRBJ2-5	TGTGCCAGTAGTAGGCCAGGCCAAGAGACCCAGTACTTC	CASSRPGQETQYF
TRBV15	-	TRBD2	TRBJ2-1	TGTGCCACCAGCAGATCGGGTAGCGGGGGGGACAATGAGCAGTTCTTC	CATSRSGSGGDNEQFF
TRBV2	few	-	TRBJ1-5	TGTGCCAGCAGTCGCCTCACAGGGACCGATCAGCCCCAGCATTTT	CASSRLTGTDQPQHF
TRBV11-3	once	-	TRBJ2-1	TGTGCCAGCAGCTTATTGGCGGGGGCTCGGAGCTCCTACAATGAGCAGTTCTTC	CASSLLAGARSSYNEQFF
TRBV7-3	few	-	TRBJ1-1	TGTGCCAGCAGCTTAGAGCCGGGGAACACTGAAGCTTTCTTT	CASSLEPGNTEAFF
TRBV27	-	-	TRBJ2-7	TGTGCCAGCAGTCCGTCCCTAACCTACGAGCAGTACTTC	CASSPSLTYEQYF
TRBV25-1	-	TRBD1	TRBJ1-6	TGTGCCAGCAGTGTTACAGGGGGAACTTCACCCCTCCACTTT	CASSVTGGTSPLHF
TRBV7-2	-	TRBD1	TRBJ2-2	TGTGCCAGCAACAGGGGGCTTGACACCGGGGAGCTGTTTTTT	CASNRGLDTGELFF
TRBV5-4	-	-	TRBJ1-2	TGTGCCAGCAGCTTTCAGGGGCAGAGCTATGGCTACACCTTC	CASSFQGQSYGYTF
TRBV27	-	-	TRBJ2-5	TGTGCCAGCAGTTCCCTCGGGGTGGGTCGTGGGACCCAGTACTTC	CASSSLGVGRGTQYF
TRBV27	few	TRBD2	TRBJ2-5	TGTGCCAGCACTCGGACTAGCGGCGGAAGAGAGGAGACCCAGTACTTC	CASTRTSGGREETQYF
TRBV18	-	TRBD1	TRBJ2-7	TGTGCCAGCTCACCTTCGGGACAGACCTACGAGCAGTACTTC	CASSPSGQTYEQYF
TRBV7-9	-	-	TRBJ1-2	TGTGCCAGCAGCTTAGTGTCGGGTGTTGAACCCTACACCTTC	CASSLVSGVEPYTF
TRBV19	once	TRBD2	TRBJ2-3	TGTGCCAGTAGCCCTACTAGCGCTGGGGGCACAGATACGCAGTATTTT	CASSPTSAGGTDTQYF
TRBV18	-	-	TRBJ2-5	TGTGCCAGCTCACCAGGGTTGGGAGTATGGGAGACCCAGTACTTC	CASSPGLGVWETQYF
TRBV9	-	TRBD2	TRBJ2-3	TGTGCCAGCAGCGTAGCCGGGACTAGCGGCACAGATACGCAGTATTTT	CASSVAGTSGTDTQYF
TRBV30	-	TRBD1	TRBJ1-2	TGTGCCTGCACGACAGGGGCCGGCTACACCTTC	CACTTGAGYTF
TRBV19	once	-	TRBJ1-5	TGTGCCAGTGGACTCCGGTCGACGTTCAATCAGCCCCAGCATTTT	CASGLRSTFNQPQHF
TRBV6-5	-	-	TRBJ1-2	TGTGCCAGCAGTCCCCGGGGGGGCGAATATGGCTACACCTTC	CASSPRGGEYGYTF
TRBV4-1	-	-	TRBJ1-2	TGCGCCAGCAGCCACCACCAAGGGGGTGGCTACACCTTC	CASSHHQGGGYTF
TRBV10-3	few	TRBD1	TRBJ2-7	TGTGCCATCAGTGATCTCGGGACAGGGAGAAACGAGCAGTACTTC	CAISDLGTGRNEQYF